The 30 T cell receptor beta chains in this list originate from one sample, sequenced in a study of read filtering for tumor transcriptome and immune sequencing. From approximately 430 ng of RNA, a library with molecular barcoded alpha/delta and beta/gamma adaptors was made. MiXCR, run by TCRdb on the reads, gives a single entry per CDR3 protein. There are approximately 58,000 distinct CDR3 sequences in the sample; roughly 20% occur only once, and approximately 17% lies in the top ten. Sequencing used a population of CD138-negative cells sorted from bone marrow. These receptors were obtained from a donor at least 40 years old with multiple myeloma.

This clonotype was detected only a few times. J is TRBJ2-5 and V is TRBV20-1; 7 positions agree with TRBD1. From germline, CDR1 is DFQATT and CDR2 SNEGSKA (reference sequence). The CDR3 has 15 amino acids. V gave up 6 bases and J gave up 2 bases; unmatched junction bases: 12. This CDR3 is CSARPTGTVQETQYF. The CDR3 bases are TGCAGTGCCAGGCCCACGGGGACAGTACAAGAGACCCAGTACTTC.

This clonotype was detected ten times or more. The gene calls are TRBV14 and TRBJ2-6, with D maybe TRBD2 (5 bases). Germline lookup yields CDR1 SGHDN and CDR2 FVKESK. The ends were cut back, 4 bases at V and 2 bases at J, with 9 bases in the middle. The length of the CDR3 is 15 residues. CDR3 nucleotides: TGTGCCAGCAGCCCCAGGAGGACTGGGGCCAACGTCCTGACTTTC. Its translation is CASSPRRTGANVLTF.

There are many counts of this clonotype. This sequence joins TRBV20-1 and TRBJ1-1; tentative D call: TRBD1 (5 bases). Trimming cost V 5 bases and J 1 base, with 11 bases left between them. Germline CDR1 DFQATT, CDR2 SNEGSKA (reference sequence). The CDR3 has 13 residues. The CDR3 region has the DNA TGCAGTGCTCCCGGGGCAACGAACACTGAAGCTTTCTTT. The encoded protein is CSAPGATNTEAFF.

This clonotype has just a few counts. This chain joins TRBV5-1 and TRBJ2-1, with D perhaps matching TRBD1 (6 bases). The ends were cut back, 4 bases at V and 0 bases at J, with 17 bases in the middle. CDR1 is SGHRS and CDR2 is YFSETQ in the germline V gene. This CDR3 is built from 17 residues. Here the CDR3 reads CASSPGRGKSSYNEQFF. For the CDR3, the DNA is TGCGCCAGCAGCCCTGGCAGGGGCAAATCCTCCTACAATGAGCAGTTCTTC.

The chain couples TRBV28 to TRBJ1-1, with 7 bases that match TRBD1. The CDR3 length is 12 residues. Germline assignment: CDR1 MDHEN and CDR2 SYDVKM. Losses at the gene ends were 10 bases for V and 5 bases for J; bases not matched to a gene: 7. CDR3 in amino acids: CAIRQGGTEAFF. The DNA for the CDR3 is TGTGCCATACGACAGGGAGGGACTGAAGCTTTCTTT.

This clonotype was recorded a few times. CDR3 region: CASSASGTSGTRDTQYF. The CDR3 DNA reads as TGTGCCAGCAGCGCCTCCGGGACTAGCGGGACACGAGATACGCAGTATTTT. This sequence joins TRBV9 and TRBJ2-3; 13 bases are shared with TRBD2. V was clipped by 3 bases and J by 5 bases; unmatched bases: 9. The CDR3 loop spans 17 amino acids. Germline V CDR1 and CDR2: SGDLS, YYNGEE.

The chain recombines TRBV7-9 with TRBJ2-2; tentatively, D is TRBD2 (5 bases). The CDR3 is made up of 16 amino acids. Trimming left V 5 bases short and J 1 base short, with 14 bases between. Germline lookup yields CDR1 SEHNR and CDR2 FQNEAQ (reference sequence). The CDR3: CASSPLGRGNTGELFF. DNA of the CDR3: TGTGCCAGCAGCCCGCTCGGACGGGGGAACACCGGGGAGCTGTTTTTT.

The chain couples TRBV19 to TRBJ2-5; D tentatively reads TRBD1 or TRBD2 (5 bases each). V lost 6 bases to trimming and J lost 3 bases, with 17 bases between them. This CDR3 has 15 residues. The germline V gene encodes CDR1 LNHDA and CDR2 SQIVND (reference sequence). The CDR3 sequence: CASSRTGGEKETQYF. For the CDR3, the DNA is TGTGCCAGTAGCCGCACAGGAGGTGAAAAAGAGACCCAGTACTTC. Drawing the rest from reference TRBV19 and TRBJ2-5, the complete variable domain is DGGITQSPKYLFRKEGQNVTLSCEQNLNHDAMYWYRQDPGQGLRLIYYSQIVNDFQKGDIAEGYSVSREKKESFPLTVTSAQKNPTAFYLCASSRTGGEKETQYFGPGTRLLVL.

In this sample, this clonotype turned up many times. The conserved closing phenylalanine or tryptophan is absent in this CDR3, likely reflecting a read error. V and J are TRBV7-3 and TRBJ2-5, with a possible D match to TRBD1 (6 bases). The CDR3 spans 15 residues. Germline-derived CDR1 and CDR2 are SGHTA and FQGTGA. The CDR3 loop is CASSLTQGLQETQYL. The CDR3 coding sequence is TGTGCCAGCAGCCTAACGCAGGGGCTGCAAGAGACCCAGTACCTC.

This clonotype was counted ten times or more. The CDR3 region has the DNA TGTGCCAGCAGTTTCATGAGGAACAATGAGCAGTTCTTC. It specifies CASSFMRNNEQFF. The chain has TRBV7-9 and TRBJ2-1; no firm D call. Trimming left V 6 bases short and J 5 bases short, with 11 bases between. Germline CDR1 SEHNR, CDR2 FQNEAQ (reference sequence). The CDR3 has 13 amino acids. The variable domain in full, with the rest retrieved from reference TRBV7-9 and TRBJ2-1, is DTGVSQNPRHKITKRGQNVTFRCDPISEHNRLYWYRQTLGQGPEFLTYFQNEAQLEKSRLLSDRFSAERPKGSFSTLEIQRTEQGDSAMYLCASSFMRNNEQFFGPGTRLTVL.

In this sample, this clonotype turned up a few times. A junction boundary mismatches the germline segment, possibly from a read error. The chain uses TRBV4-2 and TRBJ1-2; possible D gene TRBD1, 5 bases. The CDR3 covers 16 residues. Germline CDR1 reads LGHNA; CDR2 reads YNFKEQ. The CDR3 nucleotides are TGTGCCAGCAGCCAAGCCCAGGGCGGACACGGCACTGCACAGGCCTTC. Translated, it gives CASSQAQGGHGTAQAF.

This clonotype came up many times. The chain uses TRBV7-9 and TRBJ1-1; no definite D call. The CDR3 covers 14 residues. Per germline, CDR1 SEHNR and CDR2 FQNEAQ (reference sequence). With 1 base removed from V and 1 base from J, the gap between germline ends came to 7 bases. CDR3 DNA: TGTGCCAGCAGCTTAGATCCCGGGAACACTGAAGCTTTCTTT. It yields the protein CASSLDPGNTEAFF.

V gene TRBV29-1 combines with J gene TRBJ2-5; TRBD2 matches at 16 bases. The CDR3 is 18 residues long. Germline V lookup: CDR1 SQVTM, CDR2 ANQGSEA. The ends lost 2 bases at V and 4 bases at J; junction bases unmatched: 10. This CDR3 reads CSVESAPGLAGGRETQYF. The CDR3 DNA reads TGCAGCGTTGAATCGGCTCCGGGACTAGCGGGAGGGAGAGAGACCCAGTACTTC.

This clonotype was seen ten or more times. This rearrangement joins TRBV9 to TRBJ2-7; 14 nucleotides agree with TRBD2. The trim removed 0 bases at V and 0 bases at J, leaving 5 bases unmatched. This CDR3 is 18 amino acids long. The V gene's germline CDR1 is SGDLS and CDR2 YYNGEE. In nucleotides, the CDR3 is TGTGCCAGCAGCGTAGGGGGACTAGCGGGAGTCCACTCCTACGAGCAGTACTTC. Translation gives CASSVGGLAGVHSYEQYF.

This clonotype has a count of ten or more. This chain joins TRBV29-1 and TRBJ2-3, with TRBD2 matching 9 bases. Germline lookup yields CDR1 SQVTM and CDR2 ANQGSEA. The CDR3 length is 14 residues. V was clipped by 4 bases and J by 1 base; unmatched bases: 3. The CDR3 DNA sequence: TGCAGCGTTGTTATAGCGGGGGGCACAGATACGCAGTATTTT. Protein sequence: CSVVIAGGTDTQYF.

Turning to this clonotype: Possible read error: a much larger clone is one base away. The chain links TRBV6-6 to TRBJ2-2; D possibly matches TRBD1 or TRBD2 (5 bases each). The CDR3 is made up of 12 amino acids. Germline lookup yields CDR1 MNHNY and CDR2 SVGAGI (reference sequence). CDR3 region: CASSVGAGELSF. CDR3 DNA: TGTGCCAGCAGCGTAGGGGCCGGGGAGCTGTCTTTT.

Ten or more counts support this clonotype. The chain recombines TRBV11-1 with TRBJ2-5; D unresolved. Trimming pared 5 bases from V and 0 bases from J, leaving 10 bases between. Germline V gene sequence: CDR1 SGHAT, CDR2 FQDESV (reference sequence). The CDR3 runs to 14 residues. The CDR3 loop reads CASSLGRHQETQYF. The CDR3 nucleotides read TGTGCCAGCAGCCTTGGAAGGCACCAAGAGACCCAGTACTTC.

This clonotype was observed many times. V gene TRBV27 combines with J gene TRBJ1-4; D is undetermined. The V gene's germline CDR1 is MNHEY and CDR2 SMNVEV (reference sequence). This CDR3 is 14 amino acids long. Between the trimmed V and J ends, which lost 4 bases and 5 bases, there was a span of 11 bases. The DNA of the CDR3 is TGTGCCAGCAGTTACGGACTCAGGAATGAAAAACTGTTTTTT. Amino acid sequence: CASSYGLRNEKLFF. The complete variable domain, with remaining parts taken from reference TRBV27 and TRBJ1-4, reads EAQVTQNPRYLITVTGKKLTVTCSQNMNHEYMSWYRQDPGLGLRQIYYSMNVEVTDKGDVPEGYKVSRKEKRNFPLILESPSPNQTSLYFCASSYGLRNEKLFFGSGTQLSVL.

This clonotype was counted many times. V usage is TRBV7-8 and J usage is TRBJ2-7, with 14 bases identical to TRBD2. Trimming took 6 bases from V and 2 from J; bases not matched to a gene: 6. CDR3 length: 16 amino acids. Germline values: CDR1 SGHVS, CDR2 FQNEAQ. The CDR3 bases are TGTGCCAGCAGTACCGGGACTAGCGGGAGCGCCTACGAGCAGTACTTC. Translation: CASSTGTSGSAYEQYF. Full variable domain (remainder filled in from reference TRBV7-8 and TRBJ2-7): GAGVSQSPRYKVAKRGQDVALRCDPISGHVSLFWYQQALGQGPEFLTYFQNEAQLDKSGLPSDRFFAERPEGSVSTLKIQRTQQEDSAVYLCASSTGTSGSAYEQYFGPGTRLTVT.

There are a few counts of this clonotype. One base away lies a much larger clone, so this may be a sequencing read error. The chain employs TRBV5-6 and TRBJ1-1, with 9 positions matching TRBD1. Germline V gene lookup returns CDR1 SGHDT and CDR2 YYEEEE. The length of the CDR3 is 15 residues. DNA for the CDR3: TGTGCCAGCAGGGGCCGGGACAGGGCCGACACTGGAGCTTTCTTT. This codes for CASRGRDRADTGAFF.

In this sample, this clonotype turned up many times. The genes are TRBV2 and TRBJ2-2, with 13 bases fitting TRBD2. Germline V gene data show CDR1 as SNHLY and CDR2 as FYNNEI. The CDR3 length is 16 residues. V was pared by 4 bases and J by 4 bases, with 3 bases of the junction left unmatched. The CDR3, as DNA: TGTGCCAGCAGTGCCGGGACTAGCGGGATCACCGGGGAGCTGTTTTTT. As protein: CASSAGTSGITGELFF.

This clonotype was counted ten times or more. V is TRBV20-1 and J is TRBJ1-1; a weak D match, TRBD1 (5 bases). Trimming removed 5 bases from V and 7 bases from J, with 23 bases in between. This CDR3 has 15 residues. The germline CDR1 and CDR2 sequences are DFQATT and SNEGSKA (reference sequence). The DNA for the CDR3 is TGCAGTGCTCCCCCACCCAATCAGGGCGCGGTTGAAGCTTTCTTT. It specifies CSAPPPNQGAVEAFF.

This clonotype was seen repeatedly, ten times or more. The chain recombines TRBV29-1 with TRBJ2-5; D gene uncertain. Germline CDR1 and CDR2: SQVTM and ANQGSEA. V lost 2 bases and J lost 5, with 9 bases in between. CDR3 length: 12 amino acids. CDR3 sequence reads: CSVENPGETQYF. In DNA form, the CDR3 reads TGCAGCGTTGAAAACCCCGGGGAGACCCAGTACTTC.

This clonotype was detected once. This may come from a read error, since a much larger clone is one base off. This chain links TRBV20-1 with TRBJ2-1, with D possibly being TRBD2 (5 bases). Germline assignment: CDR1 DFQATT and CDR2 SNEGSKA (reference sequence). The CDR3 extends over 14 amino acids. V lost 6 bases and J lost 1, with 13 bases in between. CDR3 in DNA: TGCAGTGCCCCGCGACCGGGATCCTACAATGAGCAGTTCTTC. Protein sequence: CSAPRPGSYNEQFF.

This rearrangement joins TRBV7-9 to TRBJ1-4, with TRBD1 matching over 7 bases. Germline V gene data show CDR1 as SEHNR and CDR2 as FQNEAQ (reference sequence). CDR3 length: 15 amino acids. The V gene end was trimmed by 7 bases and the J gene end by 3 bases; junction bases not matched to a gene: 8. The CDR3 protein is CASTGGGGSNEKLFF. The DNA for the CDR3 is TGTGCCAGCACCGGAGGGGGCGGATCTAATGAAAAACTGTTTTTT.

The table lists this clonotype with many counts. The CDR3: CASSFPGLAGTDTQYF. CDR3 in DNA: TGTGCCAGCAGCTTCCCGGGACTAGCGGGCACAGATACGCAGTATTTT. The chain carries TRBV7-9 and TRBJ2-3; 11 nucleotides match TRBD2. V was pared by 3 bases and J by 1 base, with 3 bases of the junction left unmatched. The CDR3 is 16 residues long. The germline V gene encodes CDR1 SEHNR and CDR2 FQNEAQ (reference sequence). Full variable domain (rest looked up from reference TRBV7-9 and TRBJ2-3): DTGVSQNPRHKITKRGQNVTFRCDPISEHNRLYWYRQTLGQGPEFLTYFQNEAQLEKSRLLSDRFSAERPKGSFSTLEIQRTEQGDSAMYLCASSFPGLAGTDTQYFGPGTRLTVL.

This clonotype was picked up a small number of times. The J gene is TRBJ2-3, the V gene TRBV11-2, with TRBD2 matching over 11 bases. This CDR3 comprises 15 residues. V gave up 3 bases and J gave up 2 bases; unmatched junction bases: 1. Germline loops: CDR1 SGHAT, CDR2 FQNNGV. CDR3 region: CASSLTSGTTDTQYF. Written as DNA, the CDR3 is TGTGCCAGCAGCTTGACTAGCGGGACCACAGATACGCAGTATTTT.

The count of this clonotype is one. Its ends do not fully match the called genes, so a read error is possible. The chain employs TRBV5-1 and TRBJ2-1, with D possibly TRBD2 on 6 matching bases. Germline CDR1 is SGHRS and CDR2 is YFSETQ. This CDR3 is 15 amino acids long. For the CDR3, the DNA is TGCGCCAACAGCTTTGGAGGGGTCTCCTACAATGAGCGGTTCTTC. Its translation is CANSFGGVSYNERFF.

In its sample, this clonotype was seen many times. The chain combines TRBV7-9 with TRBJ1-1; perhaps TRBD1 as D (6 bases). The ends were cut back, 5 bases at V and 0 bases at J, with 16 bases in the middle. The CDR3 has 16 amino acids. Germline V gene sequence: CDR1 SEHNR, CDR2 FQNEAQ (reference sequence). Here the CDR3 reads CASSARQETMNTEAFF. For the CDR3, the DNA is TGTGCCAGCAGCGCTAGACAGGAGACCATGAACACTGAAGCTTTCTTT.

A note on this clonotype: This may be a read error: a much more frequent sequence differs by one nucleotide. The chain recombines TRBV11-2 with TRBJ1-6; 7 nucleotides match TRBD1. V lost 6 bases and J lost 9; bases outside the gene matches: 8. This CDR3 contains 14 residues. Germline CDR1 is SGHAT and CDR2 is FQNNGV. CDR3 coding DNA: TGTGCCAGCAGGGTTGACAGGGAGTCTTCACCCCTCCACTTT. It is translated as CASRVDRESSPLHF.